A selection of T cell receptor beta chains follows, all from one sample in a study of cytomegalovirus exposure and HLA in healthy donors. The table came from immunoSEQ multiplex PCR; TCRdb's copy has only in-frame clones and leaves some out. The sample consists of 200,000 or so clones, around 73% of them appearing once. The sample comprised PBMCs. The receptors stem from a woman in her twenties or thirties in good health and CMV-seronegative. Both conserved end residues are part of each CDR3. Fields, in order: D gene, CDR3 length, V gene, J gene, clone size, CDR3 protein, CDR3 DNA. D genes are given only for firm matches. Some rows mark clone size as missing; the rest say once, few, many or name a class of expanded clone.

NA,13,TRBV5-1,TRBJ2-7,NA,CASSLGRDYEQYF,TGCGCCAGCAGCTTGGGTCGGGACTACGAGCAGTACTTC
TRBD2,14,TRBV6-5,TRBJ2-7,NA,CASRSGVAGFEQYF,TGTGCCAGCAGATCCGGGGTAGCGGGGTTCGAGCAGTACTTC
NA,12,TRBV6-1,TRBJ2-3,NA,CASSDGADTQYF,TGTGCCAGCAGTGACGGGGCAGATACGCAGTATTTT
TRBD2,12,TRBV30,TRBJ2-5,NA,CAWGGGVETQYF,TGTGCCTGGGGGGGAGGGGTGGAGACCCAGTACTTC
NA,15,TRBV14,TRBJ1-1,NA,CASSQVLAGGTEAFF,TGTGCCAGCAGCCAAGTATTAGCGGGGGGCACTGAAGCTTTCTTT
NA,12,TRBV30,TRBJ2-3,NA,CAWSVLTDTQYF,TGTGCCTGGAGTGTTCTCACAGATACGCAGTATTTT
NA,15,TRBV14,TRBJ2-7,NA,CASSQVAGSPYEQYF,TGTGCCAGCAGCCAAGTGGCAGGATCTCCTTACGAGCAGTACTTC
NA,16,TRBV4-1,TRBJ2-1,few,CASSHLGRGTYNEQFF,TGCGCCAGCAGCCATCTCGGGAGAGGAACCTACAATGAGCAGTTCTTC
TRBD2,18,TRBV5-8,TRBJ2-1,NA,CASSSPGTSGGSYNEQFF,TGTGCCAGCAGCTCCCCGGGGACTAGCGGGGGTTCCTACAATGAGCAGTTCTTC
NA,14,TRBV2,TRBJ2-7,NA,CASIGVQVSYEQYF,TGTGCCAGCATAGGGGTCCAAGTATCCTACGAGCAGTACTTC
NA,13,TRBV5-5,TRBJ1-1,NA,CASSSGGYTEAFF,TGTGCCAGCAGCTCGGGGGGATACACTGAAGCTTTCTTT
NA,13,TRBV5-6,TRBJ1-2,NA,CASSGASNYGYTF,TGTGCCAGCAGCGGAGCATCTAACTATGGCTACACCTTC
TRBD1,16,TRBV10-3,TRBJ1-2,NA,CAISESGQRGFGGYTF,TGTGCCATCAGTGAGTCGGGACAGAGAGGGTTCGGGGGCTACACCTTC
NA,16,TRBV5-4,TRBJ2-3,few,CASSKTGTKGADTQYF,TGTGCCAGCAGTAAAACCGGGACAAAGGGCGCAGATACGCAGTATTTT
NA,16,TRBV7-2,TRBJ2-2,NA,CASSMISGTNTGELFF,TGTGCCAGCAGCATGATTAGCGGAACGAACACCGGGGAGCTGTTTTTT
TRBD2,16,TRBV7-2,TRBJ2-2,NA,CASSLNYGRGSGELFF,TGTGCCAGCAGCTTGAACTACGGGAGGGGTAGCGGGGAGCTGTTTTTT